A selection of T cell receptor beta chains follows, all from one sample in a study of post-analysis software for immune sequencing data. From the PCR reads, TCRdb called clonotypes with MiXCR, one entry per CDR3 protein. The repertoire has roughly 620,000 distinct CDR3 sequences, around 47% of them found once; the top ten carry about 1.8%. Sequencing was done on a sample of blood. These receptors all stem from a girl between 10 and 17 years old with multiple sclerosis. CDR3s include the opening cysteine and the closing phenylalanine or tryptophan. Fields, in order: clone size, J gene, V gene, CDR3 protein. Where a row states a size, it is once, few, many or the class of an expanded clone; other rows omit it.

few TRBJ2-1 TRBV10-3 CAISESRSQVAGPYNEQFF
- - TRBV30 CAWSVAGGTYEQYF
few TRBJ2-1 TRBV10-3 CAISVSTLGSSYDEQFF
- TRBJ2-3 TRBV5-1 CASSLALAASTDTQYF
- TRBJ1-2 TRBV7-9 CASSYSGGYYGYTF
- TRBJ1-1 TRBV15 CATRSTGENTEAFF
few TRBJ2-3 TRBV6-6 CASSKLSTDTQYF
few TRBJ2-1 TRBV29-1 CSVERDSKNNEQFF
- TRBJ2-6 TRBV5-1 CASRGSSSGANVLTF
few TRBJ2-3 TRBV10-3 CAISDSTDTQYF
once - TRBV5-1 CAISPDGDILYEQYF
- TRBJ2-7 TRBV5-1 CASSLRGHDEQYF
- - TRBV20-1 CSARLSPYETQYF
- - TRBV4-2 CASSQESSEQETQYF
- TRBJ2-1 TRBV12-3/TRBV12-4 CASTPSRNEQFF
- TRBJ2-6 TRBV3-1 CASSQDAGGWANVLTF
- TRBJ1-4 TRBV5-1 CASSTGTVPHEKLFF
- TRBJ1-1 TRBV7-9 CASSEGETEAFF
- TRBJ2-3 TRBV10-3 CAISEVREGTDTRYF